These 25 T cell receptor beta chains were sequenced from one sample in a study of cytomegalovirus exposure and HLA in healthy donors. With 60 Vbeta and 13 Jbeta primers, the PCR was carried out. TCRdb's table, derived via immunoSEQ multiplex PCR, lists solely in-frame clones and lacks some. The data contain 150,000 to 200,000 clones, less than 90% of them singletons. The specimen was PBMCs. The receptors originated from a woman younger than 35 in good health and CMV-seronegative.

The CDR3 here is CASSLAQWGAGAYNEQFF. DNA of the CDR3: TGTGCCAGCAGCTTAGCCCAATGGGGGGCGGGAGCCTACAATGAGCAGTTCTTC. The rearrangement links TRBV7-8 to TRBJ2-1, with a possible D match to TRBD2 (7 bases). Trimming pared 0 bases from V and 2 bases from J, leaving 17 bases between. Germline lookup yields CDR1 SGHVS and CDR2 FQNEAQ. The CDR3 is made up of 18 amino acids. Full variable domain (outside the CDR3, taken from reference TRBV7-8 and TRBJ2-1): GAGVSQSPRYKVAKRGQDVALRCDPISGHVSLFWYQQALGQGPEFLTYFQNEAQLDKSGLPSDRFFAERPEGSVSTLKIQRTQQEDSAVYLCASSLAQWGAGAYNEQFFGPGTRLTVL.

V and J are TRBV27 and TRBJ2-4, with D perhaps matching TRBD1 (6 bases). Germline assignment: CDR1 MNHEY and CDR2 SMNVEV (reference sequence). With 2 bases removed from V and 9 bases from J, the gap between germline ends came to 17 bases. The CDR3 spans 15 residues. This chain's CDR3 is CASSLAPPGTSIQYF. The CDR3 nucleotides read TGTGCCAGCAGTTTAGCTCCACCCGGGACAAGCATTCAGTACTTC.

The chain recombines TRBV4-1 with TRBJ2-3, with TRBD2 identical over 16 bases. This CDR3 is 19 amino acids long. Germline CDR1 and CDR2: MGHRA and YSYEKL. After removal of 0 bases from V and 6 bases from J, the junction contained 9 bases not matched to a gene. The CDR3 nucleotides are TGCGCCAGCAGCCAAGACCCTTCGGGACTAGCGGGAGGGTTGGATACGCAGTATTTT. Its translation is CASSQDPSGLAGGLDTQYF.

CDR3 DNA: TGCAGCGTTCCGGACATAAATGAAAAACTGTTTTTT. This sequence encodes CSVPDINEKLFF. The V and J genes are TRBV29-1 and TRBJ1-4; tentatively, D is TRBD1 (5 bases). CDR3 size: 12 residues. V lost 5 bases and J lost 5, with 9 bases in between. Germline-derived CDR1 and CDR2 are SQVTM and ANQGSEA. Together with reference TRBV29-1 and TRBJ1-4, the CDR3 gives the full variable domain: SAVISQKPSRDICQRGTSLTIQCQVDSQVTMMFWYRQQPGQSLTLIATANQGSEATYESGFVIDKFPISRPNLTFSTLTVSNMSPEDSSIYLCSVPDINEKLFFGSGTQLSVL.

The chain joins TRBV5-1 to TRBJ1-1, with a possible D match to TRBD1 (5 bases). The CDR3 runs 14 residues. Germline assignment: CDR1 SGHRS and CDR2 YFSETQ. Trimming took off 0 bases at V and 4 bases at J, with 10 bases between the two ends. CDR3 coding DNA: TGCGCCAGCAGCTTGGGACAGTTCAGCACTGAAGCTTTCTTT. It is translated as CASSLGQFSTEAFF.

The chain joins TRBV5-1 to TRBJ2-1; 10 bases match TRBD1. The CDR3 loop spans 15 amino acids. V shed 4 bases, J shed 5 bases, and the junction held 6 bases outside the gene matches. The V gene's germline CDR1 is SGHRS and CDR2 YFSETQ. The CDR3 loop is CASSNRDRGNNEQFF. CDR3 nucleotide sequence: TGCGCCAGCAGCAACCGGGACAGGGGAAACAATGAGCAGTTCTTC. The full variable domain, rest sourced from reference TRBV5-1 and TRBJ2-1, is KAGVTQTPRYLIKTRGQQVTLSCSPISGHRSVSWYQQTPGQGLQFLFEYFSETQRNKGNFPGRFSGRQFSNSRSEMNVSTLELGDSALYLCASSNRDRGNNEQFFGPGTRLTVL.

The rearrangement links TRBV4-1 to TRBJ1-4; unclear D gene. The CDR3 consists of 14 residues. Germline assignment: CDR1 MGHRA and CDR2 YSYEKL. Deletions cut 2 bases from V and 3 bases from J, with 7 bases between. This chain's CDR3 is CASSQTGSNEKLFF. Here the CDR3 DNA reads TGCGCCAGCAGCCAAACCGGGTCTAATGAAAAACTGTTTTTT.

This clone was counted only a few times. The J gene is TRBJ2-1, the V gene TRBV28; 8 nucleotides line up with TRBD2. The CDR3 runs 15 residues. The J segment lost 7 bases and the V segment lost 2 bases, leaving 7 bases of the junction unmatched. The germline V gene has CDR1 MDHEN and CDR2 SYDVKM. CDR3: CASSLTSGASNEQFF. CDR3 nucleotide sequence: TGTGCCAGCAGTTTAACTAGCGGAGCCTCAAATGAGCAGTTCTTC.

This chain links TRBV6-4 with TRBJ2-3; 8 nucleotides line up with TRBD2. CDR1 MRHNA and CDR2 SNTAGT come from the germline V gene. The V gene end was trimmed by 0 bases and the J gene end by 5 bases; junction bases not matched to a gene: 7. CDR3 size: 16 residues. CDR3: CASSDSPGGRGDTQYF. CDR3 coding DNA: TGTGCCAGCAGTGACTCGCCGGGGGGGCGGGGAGATACGCAGTATTTT.

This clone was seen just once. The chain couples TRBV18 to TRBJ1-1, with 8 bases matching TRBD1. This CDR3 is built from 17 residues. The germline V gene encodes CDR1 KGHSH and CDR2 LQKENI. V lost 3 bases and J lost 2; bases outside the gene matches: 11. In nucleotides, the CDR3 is TGTGCCAGCTCACCTACAGGGGGAGGGTATGAAAACACTGAAGCTTTCTTT. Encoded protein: CASSPTGGGYENTEAFF.

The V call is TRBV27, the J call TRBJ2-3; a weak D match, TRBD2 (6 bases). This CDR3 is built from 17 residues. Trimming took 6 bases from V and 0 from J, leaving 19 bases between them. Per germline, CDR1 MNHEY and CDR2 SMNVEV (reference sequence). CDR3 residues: CASSYLGGVLSTDTQYF. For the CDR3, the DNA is TGTGCCAGCAGCTACCTTGGAGGGGTTTTGAGCACAGATACGCAGTATTTT.

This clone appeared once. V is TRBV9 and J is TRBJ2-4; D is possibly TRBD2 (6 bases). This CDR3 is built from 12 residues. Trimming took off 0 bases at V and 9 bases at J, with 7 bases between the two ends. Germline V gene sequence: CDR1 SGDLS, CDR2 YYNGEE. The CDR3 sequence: CASSVAAGIQYF. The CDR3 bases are TGTGCCAGCAGCGTAGCAGCGGGCATTCAGTACTTC.

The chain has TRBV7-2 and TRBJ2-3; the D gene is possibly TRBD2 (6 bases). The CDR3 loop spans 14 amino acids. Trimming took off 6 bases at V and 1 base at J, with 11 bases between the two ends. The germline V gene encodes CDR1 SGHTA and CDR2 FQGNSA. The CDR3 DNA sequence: TGTGCCAGCAGGACTGGCGGGGGCACAGATACGCAGTATTTT. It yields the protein CASRTGGGTDTQYF.

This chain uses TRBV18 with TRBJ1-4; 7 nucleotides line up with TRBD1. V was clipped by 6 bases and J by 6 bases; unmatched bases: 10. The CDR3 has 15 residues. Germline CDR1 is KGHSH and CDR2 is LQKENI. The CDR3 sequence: CASSPEQGLDEKLFF. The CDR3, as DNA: TGTGCCAGCTCGCCAGAACAGGGGTTGGATGAAAAACTGTTTTTT. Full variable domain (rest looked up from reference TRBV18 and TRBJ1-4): NAGVMQNPRHLVRRRGQEARLRCSPMKGHSHVYWYRQLPEEGLKFMVYLQKENIIDESGMPKERFSAEFPKEGPSILRIQQVVRGDSAAYFCASSPEQGLDEKLFFGSGTQLSVL.

CDR3 in DNA: TGCGCCAGCAGCCATTTGACAGGGTTTCGGACTGAAGCTTTCTTT. Encoded protein: CASSHLTGFRTEAFF. This sequence joins TRBV4-1 and TRBJ1-1, with 7 positions matching TRBD1. Germline V lookup: CDR1 MGHRA, CDR2 YSYEKL. The length of the CDR3 is 15 residues. V was clipped by 3 bases and J by 5 bases; unmatched bases: 9.

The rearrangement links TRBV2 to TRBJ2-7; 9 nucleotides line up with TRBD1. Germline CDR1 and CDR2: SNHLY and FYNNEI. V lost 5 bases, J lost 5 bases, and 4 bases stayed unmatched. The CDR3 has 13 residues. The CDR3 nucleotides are TGTGCCAGCAGTCCGGACAGGGGCCACGAGCAGTACTTC. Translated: CASSPDRGHEQYF.

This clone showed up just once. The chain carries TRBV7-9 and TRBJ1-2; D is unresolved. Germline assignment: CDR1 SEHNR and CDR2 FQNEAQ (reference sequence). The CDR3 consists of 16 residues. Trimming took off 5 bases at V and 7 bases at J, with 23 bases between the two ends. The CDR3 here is CASSRLKRGIVGGYTF. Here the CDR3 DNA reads TGTGCCAGCAGCCGCTTAAAACGGGGAATTGTCGGTGGCTACACCTTC.

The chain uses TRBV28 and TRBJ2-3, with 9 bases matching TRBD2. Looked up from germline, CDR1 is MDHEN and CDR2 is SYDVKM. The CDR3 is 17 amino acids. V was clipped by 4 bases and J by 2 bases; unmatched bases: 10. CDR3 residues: CASSSPSGTSTTDTQYF. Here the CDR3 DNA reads TGTGCCAGCAGTTCACCTTCCGGGACTAGCACCACAGATACGCAGTATTTT.

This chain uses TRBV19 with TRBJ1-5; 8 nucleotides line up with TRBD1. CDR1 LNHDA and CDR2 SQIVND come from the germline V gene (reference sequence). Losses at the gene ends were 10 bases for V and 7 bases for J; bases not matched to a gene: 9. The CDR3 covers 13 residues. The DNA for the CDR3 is TGTGCCACTAAAGACAGGGGAGGCCAGCCCCAGCATTTT. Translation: CATKDRGGQPQHF.

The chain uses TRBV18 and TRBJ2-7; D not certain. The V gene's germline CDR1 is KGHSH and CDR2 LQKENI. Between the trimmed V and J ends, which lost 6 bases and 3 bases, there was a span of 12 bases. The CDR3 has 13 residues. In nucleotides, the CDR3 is TGTGCCAGCTCTGATGGCATCCGCTACGAGCAGTACTTC. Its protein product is CASSDGIRYEQYF.

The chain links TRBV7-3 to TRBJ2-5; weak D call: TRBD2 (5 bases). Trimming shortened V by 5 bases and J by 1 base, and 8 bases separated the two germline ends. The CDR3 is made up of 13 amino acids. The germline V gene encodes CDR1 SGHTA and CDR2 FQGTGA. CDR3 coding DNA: TGTGCCAGCAGCCGGACTTTCCAAGAGACCCAGTACTTC. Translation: CASSRTFQETQYF. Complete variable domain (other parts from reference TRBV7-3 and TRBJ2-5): GAGVSQTPSNKVTEKGKYVELRCDPISGHTALYWYRQSLGQGPEFLIYFQGTGAADDSGLPNDRFFAVRPEGSVSTLKIQRTERGDSAVYLCASSRTFQETQYFGPGTRLLVL.

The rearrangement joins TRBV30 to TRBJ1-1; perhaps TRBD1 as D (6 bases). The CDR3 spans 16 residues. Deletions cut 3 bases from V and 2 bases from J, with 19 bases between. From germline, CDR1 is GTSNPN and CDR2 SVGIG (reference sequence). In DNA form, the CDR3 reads TGTGCCTGGAGGACACAGGGTAGTTTCGGTAACACTGAAGCTTTCTTT. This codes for CAWRTQGSFGNTEAFF.

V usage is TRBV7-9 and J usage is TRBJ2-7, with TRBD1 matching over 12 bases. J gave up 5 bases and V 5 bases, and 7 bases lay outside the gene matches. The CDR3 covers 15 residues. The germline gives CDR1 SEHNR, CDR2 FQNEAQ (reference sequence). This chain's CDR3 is CASSRGGQGAHEQYF. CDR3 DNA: TGTGCCAGCAGCCGGGGGGGACAGGGGGCCCACGAGCAGTACTTC.

The CDR3 loop is CASSLLTANTEAFF. CDR3 bases: TGTGCCAGCAGCCTCTTGACAGCGAACACTGAAGCTTTCTTT. V gene TRBV7-8 combines with J gene TRBJ1-1; maybe TRBD1 (5 bases). The V gene's germline CDR1 is SGHVS and CDR2 FQNEAQ. The germline V and J ends were trimmed by 5 bases and 1 base, with 11 bases remaining between them. The CDR3 is 14 residues long.

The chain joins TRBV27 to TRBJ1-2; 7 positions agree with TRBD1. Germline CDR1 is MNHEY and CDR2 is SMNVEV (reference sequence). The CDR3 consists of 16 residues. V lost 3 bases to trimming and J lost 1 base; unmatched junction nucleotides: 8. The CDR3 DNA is TGTGCCAGCAGTTTTGACAGGGATCCCCTTAACTATGGCTACACCTTC. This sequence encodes CASSFDRDPLNYGYTF.